These 24 T cell receptor beta chains were sequenced from one sample in a study of blood T cell repertoires in COVID-19. Profiling relied on immunoSEQ multiplex PCR, and the TCRdb table lists in-frame clones only, not all of them. The sample carries fewer than 250,000 clones, around 83% recorded once. The sequenced material came from peripheral blood. The receptors originated from a man in his forties with acute or convalescent COVID-19.

The gene calls are TRBV6-5 and TRBJ1-2; 7 bases map to TRBD1. This CDR3 spans 12 amino acids. Germline loops: CDR1 MNHEY, CDR2 SVGAGI. The V and J ends lost 8 bases and 2 bases, in that order; junction bases with no gene match: 2. In DNA form, the CDR3 reads TGTGCCAGCCCGGGACAGAACTATGGCTACACCTTC. Its translation: CASPGQNYGYTF.

In DNA form, the CDR3 reads TGCGCCAGCAGATCGGGGGGAACTAATGAAAAACTGTTTTTT. Its protein product is CASRSGGTNEKLFF. The chain joins TRBV5-1 to TRBJ1-4; D is perhaps TRBD1 (5 bases). With 5 bases removed from V and 1 base from J, the gap between germline ends came to 9 bases. CDR3 size: 14 residues. The germline V gene has CDR1 SGHRS and CDR2 YFSETQ.

The chain couples TRBV30 to TRBJ2-1; D remains ambiguous. The CDR3 length is 13 residues. V was pared by 0 bases and J by 4 bases, with 7 bases between. The germline gives CDR1 GTSNPN, CDR2 SVGIG (reference sequence). This chain's CDR3 is CAWSVNWYNEQFF. For the CDR3, the DNA is TGTGCCTGGAGTGTAAACTGGTACAATGAGCAGTTCTTC.

With regard to this clone: The same CDR3 also results from other DNA sequences found in this sample. The chain couples TRBV2 to TRBJ1-1; TRBD1 aligns across 7 bases. After removal of 6 bases from V and 2 bases from J, the junction contained 6 bases not matched to a gene. Germline loops: CDR1 SNHLY, CDR2 FYNNEI. This CDR3 region has 14 residues. The chain's CDR3 is CASSTGTANTEAFF. The CDR3 DNA is TGTGCCAGCAGCACCGGGACAGCTAACACTGAAGCTTTCTTT.

The chain links TRBV2 to TRBJ1-1, with D perhaps TRBD1 (6 bases). V was pared by 4 bases and J by 6 bases, with 12 bases between. Per the germline V gene, CDR1 is SNHLY and CDR2 is FYNNEI. There are 13 residues in the CDR3. CDR3 coding DNA: TGTGCCAGCAGTGGGTCCAGGGGACCTGAAGCTTTCTTT. Protein product: CASSGSRGPEAFF.

The V call is TRBV5-1, the J call TRBJ2-3; possibly TRBD2 for D (7 bases). Germline lookup yields CDR1 SGHRS and CDR2 YFSETQ. The V and J ends lost 1 base and 11 bases respectively, with 26 bases between them. This CDR3 region has 17 residues. The CDR3, as DNA: TGCGCCAGCAGCTTGCCACCCCCAAGGGGGGGGGCCGATGAGCAGTATTTT. Its translation: CASSLPPPRGGADEQYF.

This clone has just a few counts. The chain recombines TRBV3-1 (or the pseudogene TRBV3-2) with TRBJ2-7; D call uncertain. Trimming took 4 bases from V and 10 from J, leaving 17 bases between them. Germline V gives CDR1 LGHDT, CDR2 YNNKEL (reference sequence). The CDR3 runs 13 residues. CDR3: CASSPSLSGVQYF. CDR3 DNA sequence: TGTGCCAGCAGCCCCTCCTTATCAGGCGTACAGTACTTC.

The chain combines TRBV11-3 with TRBJ2-7; 7 bases fit TRBD2. Losses at the gene ends were 5 bases for V and 0 bases for J; bases not matched to a gene: 7. CDR1 SGHNT and CDR2 YENEEA come from the germline V gene. This CDR3 is 15 amino acids long. The CDR3 protein is CASSRGGPNSYEQYF. CDR3 sequence (DNA): TGTGCCAGCAGCAGGGGAGGGCCCAACTCCTACGAGCAGTACTTC.

The rearrangement links TRBV5-1 to TRBJ1-1, with 9 bases lining up with TRBD1. The CDR3 extends over 17 amino acids. Germline lookup yields CDR1 SGHRS and CDR2 YFSETQ. Losses at the gene ends were 4 bases for V and 1 base for J; bases not matched to a gene: 11. The CDR3 protein is CASSRRTGELANTEAFF. CDR3 in DNA: TGCGCCAGCAGCCGACGGACAGGGGAATTGGCGAACACTGAAGCTTTCTTT.

The chain links TRBV7-9 to TRBJ2-3; 8 bases map to TRBD2. V lost 1 base and J lost 3; bases outside the gene matches: 6. The CDR3 is 16 amino acids. The germline V gene encodes CDR1 SEHNR and CDR2 FQNEAQ (reference sequence). The chain's CDR3 is CASSLVAGGGTDTQYF. Written as DNA, the CDR3 is TGTGCCAGCAGCTTAGTCGCGGGGGGCGGTACAGATACGCAGTATTTT. The whole variable domain, filled in from reference TRBV7-9 and TRBJ2-3, reads DTGVSQNPRHKITKRGQNVTFRCDPISEHNRLYWYRQTLGQGPEFLTYFQNEAQLEKSRLLSDRFSAERPKGSFSTLEIQRTEQGDSAMYLCASSLVAGGGTDTQYFGPGTRLTVL.

This clone turned up a few times. The J gene is TRBJ1-2, the V gene TRBV6-5, with TRBD1 matching 8 bases. CDR3 length equals 14 residues. The V gene end was trimmed by 7 bases and the J gene end by 8 bases; junction bases not matched to a gene: 12. Germline CDR1 MNHEY, CDR2 SVGAGI. CDR3 DNA sequence: TGTGCCAGCATTACGACAGGGGCTGGAGAGGGCTACACCTTC. This gives the protein CASITTGAGEGYTF.

The CDR3 protein is CASSVRGLKTDTQYF. CDR3 sequence (DNA): TGTGCCAGCAGCGTCAGGGGGCTTAAGACAGATACGCAGTATTTT. This rearrangement joins TRBV9 to TRBJ2-3; 8 bases map to TRBD1. The CDR3 consists of 15 residues. CDR1 is SGDLS and CDR2 is YYNGEE in the germline V gene. The V segment lost 2 bases and the J segment 3 bases; nucleotides outside the gene matches: 5.

V gene TRBV7-2 combines with J gene TRBJ1-1; D is undetermined. The CDR3 totals 14 residues. V gave up 5 bases and J gave up 7 bases, with 17 bases separating them. In germline, CDR1 is SGHTA, CDR2 FQGNSA. Here the CDR3 DNA reads TGTGCCAGCAGCCTAAGCGGTCCAATGAGTGAAGCTTTCTTT. Encoded protein: CASSLSGPMSEAFF.

This clone was found a few times. The chain couples TRBV5-1 to TRBJ1-6; D gene uncertain. V dropped 0 bases and J dropped 10 bases, with 11 bases sitting between them. CDR1 is SGHRS and CDR2 is YFSETQ in the germline V gene. The CDR3 length is 14 residues. For the CDR3, the DNA is TGCGCCAGCAGCTTGGACAGTTGGCAATCACCCCTCCACTTT. The encoded protein is CASSLDSWQSPLHF.

The rearrangement uses TRBV14 and TRBJ1-1; the match to TRBD1 covers 7 bases. The ends lost 4 bases at V and 0 bases at J; junction bases unmatched: 8. Germline CDR1 is SGHDN and CDR2 is FVKESK. This CDR3 comprises 16 residues. CDR3 loop: CASSPGRGQLNTEAFF. CDR3 DNA sequence: TGTGCCAGCAGCCCCGGAAGGGGGCAGCTGAACACTGAAGCTTTCTTT.

The V and J genes are TRBV7-2 and TRBJ2-3; no firm D call. V lost 1 base and J lost 8, with 10 bases in between. The CDR3 is 13 residues long. Germline V gene lookup returns CDR1 SGHTA and CDR2 FQGNSA. The CDR3 nucleotides read TGTGCCAGCAGCTTAGATCAAGTAGCTACGCAGTATTTT. This encodes CASSLDQVATQYF. The full variable domain, with the rest looked up from reference TRBV7-2 and TRBJ2-3, is GAGVSQSPSNKVTEKGKDVELRCDPISGHTALYWYRQSLGQGLEFLIYFQGNSAPDKSGLPSDRFSAERTGGSVSTLTIQRTQQEDSAVYLCASSLDQVATQYFGPGTRLTVL.

J is TRBJ2-7 and V is TRBV21-1; the table names TRBD1, a call not compared with the DNA. TRBV21-1 is an annotated pseudogene. The CDR3 contains 14 residues. The CDR3 spells CASSNPGTVYEQYF. Here the CDR3 DNA reads TGTGCCAGCAGCAATCCCGGGACAGTATACGAGCAGTACTTC.

The chain carries TRBV5-6 and TRBJ1-6; possible D gene TRBD1, 6 bases. Germline-derived CDR1 and CDR2 are SGHDT and YYEEEE. V gave up 4 bases and J gave up 12 bases, with 23 bases separating them. The CDR3 is 16 residues long. This CDR3 is CASSGGEQGGGGPLHF. The CDR3, as DNA: TGTGCCAGCAGCGGGGGGGAACAGGGTGGAGGTGGACCCCTCCACTTT.

This chain uses TRBV5-1 with TRBJ1-3, with a weak D call TRBD1 (5 bases). The CDR3 is made up of 14 amino acids. The ends were cut back, 2 bases at V and 4 bases at J, with 10 bases in the middle. Germline V gene sequence: CDR1 SGHRS, CDR2 YFSETQ. In nucleotides, the CDR3 is TGCGCCAGCAGCTTAGGAGGGGTCGGAAACACCATATATTTT. Protein sequence: CASSLGGVGNTIYF. Full variable domain (missing parts from reference TRBV5-1 and TRBJ1-3): KAGVTQTPRYLIKTRGQQVTLSCSPISGHRSVSWYQQTPGQGLQFLFEYFSETQRNKGNFPGRFSGRQFSNSRSEMNVSTLELGDSALYLCASSLGGVGNTIYFGEGSWLTVV.

The chain has TRBV6-1 and TRBJ1-2, with a possible D match to TRBD1 (5 bases). CDR1 is MNHNS, CDR2 SASEGT, per germline. Trimming pared 0 bases from V and 4 bases from J, leaving 9 bases between. This CDR3 spans 14 amino acids. CDR3 coding DNA: TGTGCCAGCAGTGAAGCATTGGGGGGCTATGGCTACACCTTC. Protein product: CASSEALGGYGYTF.

The V and J genes are TRBV19 and TRBJ1-4, with D possibly TRBD1 on 5 matching bases. The V gene's germline CDR1 is LNHDA and CDR2 SQIVND (reference sequence). This CDR3 is built from 12 residues. V lost 6 bases to trimming and J lost 10 bases, with 12 bases between them. CDR3: CASSQPGGKLFF. The CDR3 DNA reads as TGTGCCAGTAGCCAGCCGGGGGGAAAACTGTTTTTT.

The chain uses TRBV4-1 and TRBJ1-4; D remains unclear. The length of the CDR3 is 13 residues. V was trimmed by 6 bases and J by 3 bases, leaving 8 bases between them. Per germline, CDR1 MGHRA and CDR2 YSYEKL. The CDR3, as DNA: TGCGCCAGCAGGCTAAGCCCTAATGAAAAACTGTTTTTT. Translating it yields CASRLSPNEKLFF.

The chain uses TRBV28 and TRBJ1-1; maybe TRBD1 (6 bases). Trimming removed 6 bases at V and 5 bases at J, with 19 bases between. CDR1 MDHEN and CDR2 SYDVKM come from the germline V gene. CDR3 length equals 15 residues. CDR3 in amino acids: CASSPPDRSRTEAFF. CDR3 sequence (DNA): TGTGCCAGCAGCCCGCCCGACAGGTCACGAACTGAAGCTTTCTTT.

V usage is TRBV7-9 and J usage is TRBJ1-1, with a possible D match to TRBD1 (5 bases). The CDR3 extends over 14 amino acids. Germline V gene data show CDR1 as SEHNR and CDR2 as FQNEAQ (reference sequence). The germline V and J ends were trimmed by 2 bases and 8 bases, with 15 bases remaining between them. CDR3 region: CASSLMAGRVEAFF. As DNA, the CDR3 is TGTGCCAGCAGCTTAATGGCAGGGAGGGTCGAAGCTTTCTTT.